A selection of T cell receptor beta chains follows, all from one sample in a study of T-cell reconstitution after alpha-beta-depleted transplantation in children. TCRdb called the PCR reads again in MiXCR, with one record for every CDR3 protein. Found here are 550,000 to 600,000 distinct CDR3 sequences, 20% to 25% of them singletons; the top ten hold 11% to 15%. The material was PBMCs, mostly from graft donor cells, obtained 360 days after TCRalphabeta/CD19-depleted stem cell transplant. These receptors all come from a boy younger than two who had a stem cell transplant for acute myeloid leukemia, so the T cells may come from the graft donor. Each CDR3 is given with its conserved first and last residue. Each record gives: V gene, J gene, CDR3 protein.

TRBV6-5,TRBJ2-5,CASSYSSGAQGRGAQYF
TRBV7-2,TRBJ2-4,CASSLTVGAKNIQYF
TRBV7-2,TRBJ1-2,CASSLVQEAGYTF
TRBV16,TRBJ2-1,CASSLLAGGFYNEQFF
TRBV5-1,TRBJ2-1,CASSLVQDRGYNEQFF
TRBV20-1,TRBJ2-1,CSASDRAEQFF
TRBV6-2/TRBV6-3,TRBJ2-1,CASRRRRGIYNEQFF
TRBV7-2,TRBJ2-7,CASSSSWTSSYEQYF
TRBV19,TRBJ2-2,CASTLGHRRGELFF
TRBV20-1,TRBJ2-1,CSAREGYEQFF